The clone carrying this T cell receptor beta chain was detected a few times. The antigen is undetermined. This sample was included in a study of blood T cells in healthy people across ages. Overall study findings and caveats: Unsorted PBMCs ruled out conclusive naive versus antigen-experienced comparison. Naive CD4+ cell counts and diversity both ran higher in long-lived than in aged donors. Nothing was known about donor CMV status, and this possibly confounded expanded clonotype changes.

Per sample, no less than 5 micrograms of total RNA were extracted. The authors ran a second PCR of roughly 6 to 12 cycles using a sample-barcoded 5' primer and a J-beta primer mix. Each CDR3 protein gets one entry after TCRdb re-called the 5' RACE reads with MiXCR. The profile shows 1.5 million or so distinct CDR3 sequences, around 39% of them singletons. This receptor was obtained from a woman aged 18-30 years in good health. Sequenced: blood.

The CDR3 DNA follows: TGTGCCAGCACCCCGACAGGTTACTCCTACGAGCAGTACTTC. Translating gives CASTPTGYSYEQYF. The chain combines TRBV11-2 with TRBJ2-7, with D possibly matching TRBD1 (6 bases). This CDR3 is built from 14 residues. Trimming took 7 bases from V and 0 from J, leaving 13 bases between them. Germline CDR1 and CDR2: SGHAT and FQNNGV. The whole variable domain, filled in from reference TRBV11-2 and TRBJ2-7, reads EAGVAQSPRYKIIEKRQSVAFWCNPISGHATLYWYQQILGQGPKLLIQFQNNGVVDDSQLPKDRFSAERLKGVDSTLKIQPAKLEDSAVYLCASTPTGYSYEQYFGPGTRLTVT.